These 31 T cell receptor beta chains originate from one sample sequenced in a study of T cell repertoires in cytomegalovirus infection. These receptors are not linked to any known antigen. TCRdb recomputed calls from the reads with MiXCR, one row per CDR3 protein. Among about half a million distinct CDR3 sequences listed, roughly a third were seen once. This material consisted of cultured PBMCs, taken from culture after CMV antigen stimulation. The receptors were gathered from a human donor in good health (CMV status not recorded). Some clones in this sample may be carry-over from other donors' samples.

The chain combines TRBV4-3 with TRBJ2-6; D may be TRBD1 (5 bases). The CDR3 length is 16 residues. Trimming took off 2 bases at V and 0 bases at J, with 8 bases between the two ends. CDR1 and CDR2 from the germline V gene are LGHNA and YSLEER. CDR3 amino acids: CASSQYQGSGANVLTF. CDR3 coding DNA: TGCGCCAGCAGCCAATACCAGGGCTCTGGGGCCAACGTCCTGACTTTC.

This clonotype has only a few counts. The gene calls are TRBV7-2 and TRBJ2-3, with 13 bases identical to TRBD2. The CDR3 length is 15 residues. V was clipped by 6 bases and J by 4 bases; unmatched bases: 4. Germline V gives CDR1 SGHTA, CDR2 FQGNSA. The CDR3 reads CASRTSGRVSDTQYF. CDR3 nucleotides: TGTGCCAGCAGAACTAGCGGGAGGGTTTCAGATACGCAGTATTTT.

The gene calls are TRBV11-2 and TRBJ2-7; no clear D gene. Trimming took 5 bases from V and 4 from J, leaving 9 bases between them. In germline, CDR1 is SGHAT, CDR2 FQNNGV. The CDR3 sequence is 12 residues long. CDR3 nucleotide sequence: TGTGCCAGCAGCGAAAATCAGTACGAGCAGTACTTC. It translates to CASSENQYEQYF. The complete variable domain, with remaining parts taken from reference TRBV11-2 and TRBJ2-7, reads EAGVAQSPRYKIIEKRQSVAFWCNPISGHATLYWYQQILGQGPKLLIQFQNNGVVDDSQLPKDRFSAERLKGVDSTLKIQPAKLEDSAVYLCASSENQYEQYFGPGTRLTVT.

The chain carries TRBV12-3 or TRBV12-4 and TRBJ2-3, with D maybe TRBD1 (6 bases). The CDR3 sequence is 11 residues long. The V gene lost 6 bases and the J gene lost 8 bases, with 9 bases spanning the gap. Here the CDR3 DNA reads TGTGCCAGCAGGTCCAGGGGTACGCAGTATTTT. Protein: CASRSRGTQYF.

The sample holds a few counts of this clonotype. The rearrangement joins TRBV7-2 to TRBJ1-2, with TRBD1 identical over 7 bases. Germline values: CDR1 SGHTA, CDR2 FQGNSA. J gave up 5 bases and V 5 bases, and 11 bases lay outside the gene matches. There are 15 residues in the CDR3. This CDR3 is CASSPSLRDSYGYTF. The CDR3 bases are TGTGCCAGCAGCCCCTCCCTCCGGGACAGTTATGGCTACACCTTC.

The CDR3 reads CASSLLSGPATTDTQYF. The CDR3 region has the DNA TGTGCCAGCAGTTTACTCTCGGGACCAGCTACCACAGATACGCAGTATTTT. The gene calls are TRBV25-1 and TRBJ2-3; D is perhaps TRBD1 or TRBD2 (5 bases each). Deletions cut 5 bases from V and 2 bases from J, with 20 bases between. Per germline, CDR1 MGHDK and CDR2 SYGVNS. The CDR3 has 17 amino acids.

CDR3 coding DNA: TGCGCCAGCAGCTTGGGAGGGGTATGGAACACTGAAGCTTTCTTT. Protein: CASSLGGVWNTEAFF. V is TRBV5-1 and J is TRBJ1-1; D may be TRBD1 (5 bases). The CDR3 sequence is 15 residues long. The V gene's germline CDR1 is SGHRS and CDR2 YFSETQ. V lost 0 bases and J 1 base, leaving 10 bases between the germline ends.

The chain uses TRBV29-1 and TRBJ1-2; D remains unclear. Germline-derived CDR1 and CDR2 are SQVTM and ANQGSEA. This CDR3 has 10 residues. V was clipped by 4 bases and J by 8 bases, with 8 bases between them. The CDR3 coding sequence is TGCAGCGTTGGCGAGGAGGGCTACACCTTC. It specifies CSVGEEGYTF.

There are a few counts of this clonotype. The chain links TRBV5-5 to TRBJ1-5, with TRBD1 identical over 7 bases. Germline trimming cut 3 bases from V and 3 bases from J; bases unmatched to any gene: 3. This CDR3 is 14 amino acids long. Germline V gene lookup returns CDR1 SGHKS and CDR2 YYEKEE (reference sequence). The CDR3 spells CASSYGTDNQPQHF. The CDR3 DNA follows: TGTGCCAGCAGCTATGGGACAGACAATCAGCCCCAGCATTTT.

This chain joins TRBV19 and TRBJ1-5, with D unclear. The ends were cut back, 6 bases at V and 5 bases at J, with 14 bases in the middle. CDR3 length equals 14 residues. CDR1 and CDR2 from the germline V gene are LNHDA and SQIVND (reference sequence). The CDR3 sequence: CASSIGSNYQPQHF. CDR3 DNA: TGTGCCAGTAGCATTGGTTCGAACTATCAGCCCCAGCATTTT.

This clonotype was counted between two and nine times. V and J are TRBV4-3 and TRBJ1-2; tentative D call: TRBD1 (6 bases). With 3 bases removed from V and 4 bases from J, the gap between germline ends came to 15 bases. The CDR3 runs to 15 residues. Germline-derived CDR1 and CDR2 are LGHNA and YSLEER. The CDR3 coding sequence is TGCGCCAGCAGCCATGAACAGGGCGGGGGCTATGGCTACACCTTC. It codes for CASSHEQGGGYGYTF.

The chain employs TRBV28 and TRBJ1-6; TRBD1 matches 10 bases. This CDR3 spans 16 amino acids. Losses at the gene ends were 4 bases for V and 8 bases for J; bases not matched to a gene: 8. The germline V gene has CDR1 MDHEN and CDR2 SYDVKM. The CDR3 DNA reads as TGTGCCAGCAGTTCCATAACCGGGACAGGGGATTCACCCCTCCACTTT. As protein: CASSSITGTGDSPLHF. Variable domain in full (rest from reference TRBV28 and TRBJ1-6): DVKVTQSSRYLVKRTGEKVFLECVQDMDHENMFWYRQDPGLGLRLIYFSYDVKMKEKGDIPEGYSVSREKKERFSLILESASTNQTSMYLCASSSITGTGDSPLHFGNGTRLTVT.

This clonotype was seen a few times. This chain joins TRBV12-3 or TRBV12-4 and TRBJ1-2; D not certain. This CDR3 is built from 13 residues. Trimming removed 1 base at V and 7 bases at J, with 10 bases between. The CDR3 nucleotides read TGTGCCAGCAGTTTAGTAGCCTCTGGTGGCTACACCTTC. Translation: CASSLVASGGYTF.

On this clonotype itself: At one boundary the junction diverges from the germline segment, which might be a read error. The chain combines TRBV6-2 or TRBV6-3 with TRBJ2-3; 8 nucleotides line up with TRBD2. CDR1 MNHEY and CDR2 SVGEGT come from the germline V gene. CDR3 length equals 15 residues. CDR3 nucleotides: TGTGCCAGCAGTTCTGGACTAGCTGGTACAGATACGCAGTGTTTT. This sequence encodes CASSSGLAGTDTQCF.

The chain has TRBV7-6 and TRBJ2-1; 7 bases are shared with TRBD2. Germline V gives CDR1 SGHVS, CDR2 FNYEAQ. Unmatched junction bases numbered 14, after V lost 5 bases and J lost 13 bases. The CDR3 consists of 14 residues. CDR3 sequence: CASSQLSSGSGQFF. The CDR3 nucleotides are TGTGCCAGCAGCCAACTCTCTAGCGGTTCGGGTCAGTTCTTC.

The chain uses TRBV2 and TRBJ2-7; 7 nucleotides line up with TRBD1. This CDR3 is 14 amino acids long. The ends lost 7 bases at V and 0 bases at J; junction bases unmatched: 6. CDR1 and CDR2 from the germline V gene are SNHLY and FYNNEI. The CDR3 DNA sequence: TGTGCCAGCAAGCTACAGGGGTCCTCCTACGAGCAGTACTTC. It encodes CASKLQGSSYEQYF.

The chain recombines TRBV28 with TRBJ2-1, with TRBD2 identical over 13 bases. Germline assignment: CDR1 MDHEN and CDR2 SYDVKM. The CDR3 length is 20 residues. V lost 3 bases, J lost 2 bases, and 13 bases stayed unmatched. CDR3 amino acids: CASSLLMTSGRPQTYNEQFF. CDR3 nucleotides: TGTGCCAGCAGTTTGTTAATGACTAGCGGGAGGCCCCAAACCTACAATGAGCAGTTCTTC.

Of note for this clonotype: One junction end disagrees with the germline gene, perhaps due to a read error. CDR3 coding DNA: TGTGCCAGCAGATTAGCGGGATCGGGGTCGGAGACCCAGTACTTC. Protein sequence: CASRLAGSGSETQYF. This chain joins TRBV7-2 and TRBJ2-5, with 8 bases aligning to TRBD2. Germline CDR1 SGHTA, CDR2 FQGNSA. The CDR3 totals 15 residues.

The chain combines TRBV27 with TRBJ2-1; 9 nucleotides align to TRBD2. Germline CDR1 MNHEY, CDR2 SMNVEV (reference sequence). CDR3 length equals 19 residues. With V trimmed by 6 bases and J by 1 base, 16 bases remained unmatched. Here the CDR3 DNA reads TGTGCCAGCAGGAAATTGGCAGCGGGAGGTTTGATTTCCTACAATGAGCAGTTCTTC. Protein: CASRKLAAGGLISYNEQFF.

This clonotype was counted between two and nine times. This rearrangement joins TRBV27 to TRBJ2-7; TRBD2 aligns across 11 bases. Germline lookup yields CDR1 MNHEY and CDR2 SMNVEV (reference sequence). This CDR3 has 24 amino acids. V was clipped by 2 bases and J by 2 bases; unmatched bases: 29. The CDR3 loop reads CASSLKGEGALGTSGPEGPYEQYV. The CDR3 nucleotides read TGTGCCAGCAGTTTAAAGGGTGAGGGGGCTCTCGGGACTAGCGGTCCCGAGGGGCCCTACGAGCAGTACGTC.

The chain is built from TRBV6-6 and TRBJ2-5; perhaps TRBD1 as D (5 bases). The CDR3 totals 13 residues. Trimming shortened V by 5 bases and J by 2 bases, and 9 bases separated the two germline ends. Per germline, CDR1 MNHNY and CDR2 SVGAGI (reference sequence). CDR3 nucleotide sequence: TGTGCCAGCAGTGATCAGGGTCAAGAGACCCAGTACTTC. Protein: CASSDQGQETQYF.

This clonotype showed up just a few times. The genes are TRBV6-2 or TRBV6-3 and TRBJ2-7, with 7 bases matching TRBD1. The CDR3 totals 14 residues. CDR1 is MNHEY, CDR2 SVGEGT, per germline. Trimming removed 0 bases from V and 3 bases from J; junction bases left unmatched: 2. CDR3 residues: CASSYSRTGYEQYV. CDR3 in DNA: TGTGCCAGCAGTTACTCGAGGACAGGCTACGAGCAGTACGTC.

In this sample, this clonotype turned up a few times. The V and J genes are TRBV20-1 and TRBJ2-3; 7 bases match TRBD2. Germline CDR1 DFQATT, CDR2 SNEGSKA (reference sequence). The V gene end was trimmed by 4 bases and the J gene end by 0 bases; junction bases not matched to a gene: 4. The CDR3 covers 14 residues. CDR3 residues: CSATGLLSTDTQYF. In nucleotides, the CDR3 is TGCAGTGCTACGGGACTACTAAGCACAGATACGCAGTATTTT.

The chain has TRBV4-3 and TRBJ1-2; 9 bases match TRBD1. CDR1 is LGHNA, CDR2 YSLEER, per germline. This CDR3 is built from 16 residues. Trimming at V came to 4 bases and at J to 0 bases, leaving 6 bases not matched to a gene. Here the CDR3 reads CASSLAGTGTNYGYTF. The CDR3, as DNA: TGCGCCAGCAGCCTCGCCGGGACAGGGACTAACTATGGCTACACCTTC.

This clonotype appeared once. CDR3: CASSQPTPSGRAHNEQFF. The DNA of the CDR3 is TGCGCCAGCAGCCAACCGACGCCTAGCGGGAGGGCCCACAATGAGCAGTTCTTC. The chain employs TRBV4-1 and TRBJ2-1, with 12 bases matching TRBD2. CDR1 is MGHRA, CDR2 YSYEKL, per germline. The CDR3 loop spans 18 amino acids. Trimming at V came to 2 bases and at J to 5 bases, leaving 10 bases not matched to a gene.

This chain connects TRBV6-2 or TRBV6-3 to TRBJ2-7; D is unclear. Trimming took 2 bases from V and 3 from J, leaving 11 bases between them. CDR1 and CDR2 (germline): MNHEY, SVGEGT. The CDR3 sequence is 14 residues long. DNA for the CDR3: TGTGCCAGCAGTTACAAGGAAGAAGGCTACGAGCAGTACGTC. Translation gives CASSYKEEGYEQYV.

This clonotype was seen a few times. The rearrangement uses TRBV7-2 and TRBJ2-1; TRBD2 matches at 13 bases. The CDR3 runs to 16 residues. CDR1 is SGHTA, CDR2 FQGNSA, per germline. J was trimmed by 4 bases and V by 5 bases; bases with no gene match: 5. CDR3 protein: CASSIGLAGVYNEQFF. In DNA form, the CDR3 reads TGTGCCAGCAGCATAGGACTAGCGGGAGTTTACAATGAGCAGTTCTTC.

CDR3 DNA sequence: TGTGCCAGCAGCTTAAGGCCTAGCGGGAGTTTTTCCTACAATGAGCAGTTCTTC. This codes for CASSLRPSGSFSYNEQFF. This chain connects TRBV11-1 to TRBJ2-1; 10 bases line up with TRBD2. With V trimmed by 2 bases and J by 1 base, 8 bases remained unmatched. Per the germline V gene, CDR1 is SGHAT and CDR2 is FQDESV (reference sequence). The length of the CDR3 is 18 residues.

This chain links TRBV24-1 with TRBJ1-2; D is uncertain. The CDR3 is 12 residues long. V lost 8 bases and J 4 bases, leaving 10 bases between the germline ends. Per the germline V gene, CDR1 is KGHDR and CDR2 is SFDVKD. The CDR3: CATKRQCYGYTF. The CDR3 coding sequence is TGTGCCACCAAAAGGCAGTGCTATGGCTACACCTTC.

This chain joins TRBV12-3 or TRBV12-4 and TRBJ1-4; no firm D call. V lost 6 bases, J lost 4 bases, and 15 bases lay in between. The CDR3 is 15 amino acids. This chain's CDR3 is CASSQIQENNEKLFF. The CDR3 DNA is TGTGCCAGCAGCCAAATTCAGGAGAATAATGAAAAACTGTTTTTT.

The chain has TRBV28 and TRBJ2-7, with a weak D call TRBD1 (5 bases). V lost 5 bases, J lost 7 bases, and 12 bases lay in between. This CDR3 has 12 amino acids. CDR1 is MDHEN, CDR2 SYDVKM, per germline. The CDR3 region has the DNA TGTGCCAGCAGTCTAGGTCAGGGAGAGCAGTACTTC. Protein sequence: CASSLGQGEQYF.